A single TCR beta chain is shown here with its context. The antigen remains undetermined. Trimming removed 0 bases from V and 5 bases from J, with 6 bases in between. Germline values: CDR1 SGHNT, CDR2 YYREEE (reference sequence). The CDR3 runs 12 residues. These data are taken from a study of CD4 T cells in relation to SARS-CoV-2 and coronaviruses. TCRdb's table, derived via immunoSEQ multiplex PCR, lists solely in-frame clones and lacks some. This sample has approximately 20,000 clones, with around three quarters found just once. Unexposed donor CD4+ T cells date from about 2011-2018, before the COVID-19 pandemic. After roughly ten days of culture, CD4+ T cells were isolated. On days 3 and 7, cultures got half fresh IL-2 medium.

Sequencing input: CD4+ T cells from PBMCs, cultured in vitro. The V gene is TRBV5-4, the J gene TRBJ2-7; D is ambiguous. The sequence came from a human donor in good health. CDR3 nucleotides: TGTGCCAGCAGCTTGGGGAAGAACGAGCAGTACTTC. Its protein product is CASSLGKNEQYF.